This TCR beta chain was recorded in a study of shared clonotypes between healthy human individuals. Study-wide context: The study drew on two women and a few men aged 18 to 49 as donors.

The CDR3 is 14 residues long. From germline, CDR1 is KGHSH and CDR2 LQKENI. V lost 6 bases and J lost 7; bases outside the gene matches: 8. The test was conducted at deep level. Genomic DNA belonging to each subset was distributed in equal measure over several immunoSEQ plates. PCR replicates performed on unsorted PBMC used roughly 320 ng DNA, around 30,000 T cell genomes. Sequencing used immunoSEQ multiplex PCR; TCRdb keeps in-frame clones, though not all of them. The sample has about 490,000 clones; over 75% are singletons. The sequenced sample consisted of PBMCs. The source is a woman aged 40 to 50 in good health. Some clones in this sample may be carry-over from other donors' samples. V gene TRBV18 combines with J gene TRBJ1-1, with 10 bases identical to TRBD1. Here the CDR3 DNA reads TGTGCCAGCTCTTGGGGACAGGGGCGGGATGAAGCTTTCTTT. It is translated as CASSWGQGRDEAFF.